This TCR beta chain was profiled in a study of cytomegalovirus exposure and HLA in healthy donors. To note about this clone: Antigen specificity is unknown.

Findings and limits, study-wide: Listed as cytomegalovirus-associated were about 160 TCR beta chains.

The CDR3 extends over 15 amino acids. Germline CDR1 is MDHEN and CDR2 is SYDVKM. J lost 7 bases, V lost 5 bases, and 10 bases had no gene match. The table came from immunoSEQ multiplex PCR; TCRdb's copy has only in-frame clones and leaves some out. The table lists tens of thousands of clones, 75% to 90% of them singletons. The sequencing input was PBMCs. The sequence was obtained from a young woman in good health and CMV-seronegative. V gene TRBV28 combines with J gene TRBJ2-2; 7 bases match TRBD2. The CDR3 coding sequence is TGTGCCAGCAGTCCTCGGGCGGGAGAAAACGGGGAGCTGTTTTTT. Translated, it gives CASSPRAGENGELFF.